The clone carrying this TCR beta chain was counted between two and nine times. The antigen remains undetermined. Germline CDR1 SEHNR, CDR2 FQNEAQ (reference sequence). V lost 5 bases and J lost 4, with 11 bases in between. CDR3 length equals 13 residues. cDNA libraries for TCR alpha and TCR beta, carrying sample barcodes and UMIs, came from 5'RACE with constant-segment primers. Each CDR3 protein is one row after TCRdb ran MiXCR on the 5' RACE reads. The sample shows 150,000 to 200,000 distinct CDR3 sequences, roughly 28% of them seen only once. The sample comes from a study of T-cell memory formation after mild COVID-19. Findings and caveats of the study: A balance of CD4 and CD8 characterized clones contracting day 15 to 85, whereas later expanders leaned CD4+.

The clonotype comes from an adult woman who had mild COVID-19 (a few samples of this study predate the infection). Cell type and time point are not known. Sequencing was performed on PBMCs or a T cell subset sorted from them (not recorded which). V usage is TRBV7-9 and J usage is TRBJ2-5, with D possibly called TRBD1 or TRBD2 (6 bases each). CDR3 sequence reads: CASSPRGPETQYF. The CDR3 region has the DNA TGTGCCAGCAGCCCCCGGGGGCCAGAGACCCAGTACTTC.